The entry below describes one T cell receptor beta chain. Its antigen is undetermined. The data stem from a study of T cells expressing NK-cell markers. On the study more broadly: Researchers got TCR beta repertoires out of sorted CD3+CD56+NKG2C+, CD3+CD56+NKG2C- and CD3+CD56-NKG2C+ T cells. Study-wide findings and caveats: Researchers report these clonotypes also headed the CD3+CD56-NKG2C+ fraction in several donors. The study did not resolve the HCMV specificity of expanded NKG2C+ T cell clones.

The CDR3 is 12 residues long. Germline V gene data show CDR1 as SNHLY and CDR2 as FYNNEI. Generation of TCR beta cDNA was performed by 5'RACE template switching incorporating UMIs. TCRdb reworked the 5' RACE reads into one entry per CDR3 protein, no DNA. Its listing shows 150,000 to 170,000 distinct CDR3 sequences. This chain connects TRBV2 to TRBJ1-5. The receptor comes from a woman in her fifties or sixties in good health. The sequenced sample consisted of blood T cells: a sorted CD56 or NKG2C T cell subset, CD4+ or CD8+ T cells, or bulk PBMC T cells (not recorded which). CDR3 protein: CASGGGVQPQHF.